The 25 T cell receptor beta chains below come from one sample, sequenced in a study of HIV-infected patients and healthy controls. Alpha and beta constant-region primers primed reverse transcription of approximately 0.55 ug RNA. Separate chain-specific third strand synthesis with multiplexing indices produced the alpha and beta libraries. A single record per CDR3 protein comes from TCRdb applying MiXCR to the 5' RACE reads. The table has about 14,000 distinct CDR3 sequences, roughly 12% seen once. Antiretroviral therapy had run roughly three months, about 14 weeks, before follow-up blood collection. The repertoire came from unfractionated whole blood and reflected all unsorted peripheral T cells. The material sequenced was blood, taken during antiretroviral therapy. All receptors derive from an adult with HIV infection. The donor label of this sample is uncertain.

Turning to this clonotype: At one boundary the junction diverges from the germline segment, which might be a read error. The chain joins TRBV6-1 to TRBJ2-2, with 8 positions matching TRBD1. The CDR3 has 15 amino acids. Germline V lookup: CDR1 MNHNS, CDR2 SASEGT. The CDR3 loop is CASTEMGQVTGELFF. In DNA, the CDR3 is TGTGCCAGCACTGAAATGGGACAGGTCACCGGGGAGCTGTTTTTT.

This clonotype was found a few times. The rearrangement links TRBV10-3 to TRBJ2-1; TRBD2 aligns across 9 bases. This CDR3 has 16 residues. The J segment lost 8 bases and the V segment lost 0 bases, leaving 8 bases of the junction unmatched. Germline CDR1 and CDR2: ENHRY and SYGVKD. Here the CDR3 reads CAISESGGAGGYEQFF. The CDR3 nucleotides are TGTGCCATCAGTGAGTCGGGTGGAGCGGGAGGTTATGAGCAGTTCTTC.

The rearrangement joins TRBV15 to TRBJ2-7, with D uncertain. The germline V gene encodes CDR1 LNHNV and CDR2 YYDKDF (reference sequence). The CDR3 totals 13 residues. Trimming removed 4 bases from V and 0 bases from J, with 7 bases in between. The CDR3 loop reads CATSIGNSYEQYF. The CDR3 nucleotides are TGTGCCACCAGCATAGGCAACTCCTACGAGCAGTACTTC.

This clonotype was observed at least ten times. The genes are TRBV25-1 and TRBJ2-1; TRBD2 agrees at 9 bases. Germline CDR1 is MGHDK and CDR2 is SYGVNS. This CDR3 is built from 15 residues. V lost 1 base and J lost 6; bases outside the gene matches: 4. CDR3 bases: TGTGCCAGCAGTGAATGGGGACTAGCTGTCAATGAGCAGTTCTTC. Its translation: CASSEWGLAVNEQFF.

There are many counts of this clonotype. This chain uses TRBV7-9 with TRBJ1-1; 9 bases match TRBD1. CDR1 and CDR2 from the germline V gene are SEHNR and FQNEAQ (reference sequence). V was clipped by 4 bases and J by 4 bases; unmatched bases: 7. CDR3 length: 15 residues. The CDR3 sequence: CASSSSGTGPTEAFF. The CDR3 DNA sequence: TGTGCCAGCAGCTCCTCCGGGACAGGGCCCACTGAAGCTTTCTTT.

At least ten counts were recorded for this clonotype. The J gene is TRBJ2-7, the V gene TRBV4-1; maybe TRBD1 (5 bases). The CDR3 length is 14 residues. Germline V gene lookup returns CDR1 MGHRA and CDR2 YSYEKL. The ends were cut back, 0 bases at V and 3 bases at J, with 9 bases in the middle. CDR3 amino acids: CASSQEAGIYEQYF. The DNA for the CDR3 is TGCGCCAGCAGCCAAGAGGCAGGGATCTACGAGCAGTACTTC.

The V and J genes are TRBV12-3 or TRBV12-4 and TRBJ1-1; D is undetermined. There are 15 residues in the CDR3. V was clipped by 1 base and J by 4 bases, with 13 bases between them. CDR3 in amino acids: CASSLGVTGVTEAFF. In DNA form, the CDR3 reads TGTGCCAGCAGTTTAGGGGTGACTGGGGTCACTGAAGCTTTCTTT.

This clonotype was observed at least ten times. The CDR3 here is CSALRDRGDEQYF. In DNA, the CDR3 is TGCAGTGCTCTCCGGGACAGGGGCGACGAGCAGTACTTC. V usage is TRBV20-1 and J usage is TRBJ2-7; 10 positions match TRBD1. The V gene end was trimmed by 5 bases and the J gene end by 5 bases; junction bases not matched to a gene: 6. Per germline, CDR1 DFQATT and CDR2 SNEGSKA (reference sequence). The CDR3 runs 13 residues.

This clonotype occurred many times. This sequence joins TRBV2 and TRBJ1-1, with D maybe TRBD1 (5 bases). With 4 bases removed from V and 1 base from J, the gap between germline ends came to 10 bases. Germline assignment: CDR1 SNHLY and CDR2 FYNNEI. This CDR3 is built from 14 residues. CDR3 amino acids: CASSVQGRNTEAFF. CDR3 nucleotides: TGTGCCAGCAGTGTGCAGGGTCGGAACACTGAAGCTTTCTTT.

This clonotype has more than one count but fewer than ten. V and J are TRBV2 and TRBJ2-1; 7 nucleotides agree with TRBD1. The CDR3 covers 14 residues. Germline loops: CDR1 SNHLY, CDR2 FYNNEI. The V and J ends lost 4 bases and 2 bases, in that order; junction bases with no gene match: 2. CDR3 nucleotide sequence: TGTGCCAGCAGTGGGGGGACAGCCTACAATGAGCAGTTCTTC. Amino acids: CASSGGTAYNEQFF.

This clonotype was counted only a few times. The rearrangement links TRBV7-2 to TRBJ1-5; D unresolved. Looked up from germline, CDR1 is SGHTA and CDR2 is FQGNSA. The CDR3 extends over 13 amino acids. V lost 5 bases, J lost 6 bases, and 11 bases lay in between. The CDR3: CASSLREGQPQHF. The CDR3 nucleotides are TGTGCCAGCAGCCTTCGAGAAGGTCAGCCCCAGCATTTT.

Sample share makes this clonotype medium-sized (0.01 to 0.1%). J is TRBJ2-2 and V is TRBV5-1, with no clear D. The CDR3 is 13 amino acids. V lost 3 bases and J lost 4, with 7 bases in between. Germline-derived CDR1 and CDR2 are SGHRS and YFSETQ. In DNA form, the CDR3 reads TGCGCCAGCAGCTCCCCCGGCACCGGGGAGCTGTTTTTT. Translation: CASSSPGTGELFF.

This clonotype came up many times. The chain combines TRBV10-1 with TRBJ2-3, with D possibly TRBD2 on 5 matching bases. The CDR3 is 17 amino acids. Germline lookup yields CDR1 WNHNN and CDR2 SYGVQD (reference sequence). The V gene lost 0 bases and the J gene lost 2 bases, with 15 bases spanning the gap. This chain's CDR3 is CASSESVASPDTDTQYF. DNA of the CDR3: TGCGCCAGCAGTGAGTCAGTGGCTAGCCCGGACACAGATACGCAGTATTTT.

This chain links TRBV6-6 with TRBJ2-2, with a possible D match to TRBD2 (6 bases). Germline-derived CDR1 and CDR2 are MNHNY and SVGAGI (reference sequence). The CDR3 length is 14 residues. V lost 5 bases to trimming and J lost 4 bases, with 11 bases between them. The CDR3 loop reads CASSVGLITGELFF. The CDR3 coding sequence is TGTGCCAGCAGTGTCGGACTAATCACCGGGGAGCTGTTTTTT.

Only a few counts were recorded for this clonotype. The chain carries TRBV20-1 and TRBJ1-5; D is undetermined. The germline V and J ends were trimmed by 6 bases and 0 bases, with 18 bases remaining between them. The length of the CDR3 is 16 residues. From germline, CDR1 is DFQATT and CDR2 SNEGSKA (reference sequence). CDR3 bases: TGCAGTGCGTCCGGGAGGACTGACTATAGCAATCAGCCCCAGCATTTT. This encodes CSASGRTDYSNQPQHF.

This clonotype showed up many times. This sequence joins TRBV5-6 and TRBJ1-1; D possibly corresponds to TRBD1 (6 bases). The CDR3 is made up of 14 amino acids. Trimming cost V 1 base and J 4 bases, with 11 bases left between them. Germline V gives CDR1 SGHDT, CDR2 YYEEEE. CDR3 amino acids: CASSLWGRITEAFF. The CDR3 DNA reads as TGTGCCAGCAGCTTGTGGGGGCGTATCACTGAAGCTTTCTTT.

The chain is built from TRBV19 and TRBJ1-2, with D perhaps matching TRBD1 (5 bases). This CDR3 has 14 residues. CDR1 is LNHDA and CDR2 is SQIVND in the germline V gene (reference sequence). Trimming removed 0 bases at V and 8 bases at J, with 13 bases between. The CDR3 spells CASSIDGAVGGYTF. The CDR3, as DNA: TGTGCCAGTAGTATAGATGGGGCCGTGGGCGGCTACACCTTC.

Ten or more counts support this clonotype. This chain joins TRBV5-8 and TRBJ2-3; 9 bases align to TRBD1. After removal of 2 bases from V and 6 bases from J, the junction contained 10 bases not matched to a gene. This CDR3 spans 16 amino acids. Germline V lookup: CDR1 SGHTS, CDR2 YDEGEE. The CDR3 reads CASSFGIQGARDTQYF. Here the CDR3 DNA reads TGTGCCAGCAGCTTCGGCATACAGGGGGCGCGGGATACGCAGTATTTT. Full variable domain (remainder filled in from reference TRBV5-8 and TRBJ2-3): EAGVTQSPTHLIKTRGQQATLRCSPISGHTSVYWYQQALGLGLQFLLWYDEGEERNRGNFPPRFSGRQFPNYSSELNVNALELEDSALYLCASSFGIQGARDTQYFGPGTRLTVL.

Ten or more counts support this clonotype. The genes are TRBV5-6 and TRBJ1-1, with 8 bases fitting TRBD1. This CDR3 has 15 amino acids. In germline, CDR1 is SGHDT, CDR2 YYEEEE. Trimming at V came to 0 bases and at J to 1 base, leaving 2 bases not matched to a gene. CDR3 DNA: TGTGCCAGCAGCTTGGTGGGGACAGGGAACACTGAAGCTTTCTTT. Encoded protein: CASSLVGTGNTEAFF. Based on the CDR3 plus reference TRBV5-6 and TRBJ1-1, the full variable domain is DAGVTQSPTHLIKTRGQQVTLRCSPKSGHDTVSWYQQALGQGPQFIFQYYEEEERQRGNFPDRFSGHQFPNYSSELNVNALLLGDSALYLCASSLVGTGNTEAFFGQGTRLTVV.

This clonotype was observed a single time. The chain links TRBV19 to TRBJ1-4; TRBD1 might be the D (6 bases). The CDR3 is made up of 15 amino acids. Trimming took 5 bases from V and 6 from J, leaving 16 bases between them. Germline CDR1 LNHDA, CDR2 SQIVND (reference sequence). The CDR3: CASSVGQSWDEKLFF. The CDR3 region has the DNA TGTGCCAGTAGTGTCGGACAGTCGTGGGATGAAAAACTGTTTTTT.

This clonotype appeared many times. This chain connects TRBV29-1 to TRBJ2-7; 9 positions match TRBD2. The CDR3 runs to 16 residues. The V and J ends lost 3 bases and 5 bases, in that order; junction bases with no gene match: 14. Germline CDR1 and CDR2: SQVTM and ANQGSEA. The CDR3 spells CSVDGLGASGINEQYF. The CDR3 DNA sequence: TGCAGCGTTGACGGTTTGGGGGCTAGCGGGATTAACGAGCAGTACTTC.

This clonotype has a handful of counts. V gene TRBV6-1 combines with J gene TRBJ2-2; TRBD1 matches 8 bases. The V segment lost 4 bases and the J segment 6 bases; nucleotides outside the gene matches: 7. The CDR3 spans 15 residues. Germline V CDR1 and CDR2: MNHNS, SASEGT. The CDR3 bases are TGTGCCAGCAGTGGGGGACAGGCAGGCGCCGGGGAGCTGTTTTTT. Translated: CASSGGQAGAGELFF.

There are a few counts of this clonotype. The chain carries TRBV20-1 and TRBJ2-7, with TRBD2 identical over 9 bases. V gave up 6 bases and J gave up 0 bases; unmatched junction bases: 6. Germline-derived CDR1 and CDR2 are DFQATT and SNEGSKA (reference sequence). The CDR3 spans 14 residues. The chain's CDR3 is CSARLAVSSYEQYF. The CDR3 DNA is TGCAGTGCCAGACTAGCGGTAAGCTCCTACGAGCAGTACTTC.

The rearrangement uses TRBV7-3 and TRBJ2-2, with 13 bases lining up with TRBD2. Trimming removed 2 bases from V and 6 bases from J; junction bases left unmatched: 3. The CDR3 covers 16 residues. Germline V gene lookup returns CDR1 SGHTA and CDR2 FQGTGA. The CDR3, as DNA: TGTGCCAGCAGCTTAGCAGGACTAGCGGGAGCCGGGGAGCTGTTTTTT. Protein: CASSLAGLAGAGELFF.

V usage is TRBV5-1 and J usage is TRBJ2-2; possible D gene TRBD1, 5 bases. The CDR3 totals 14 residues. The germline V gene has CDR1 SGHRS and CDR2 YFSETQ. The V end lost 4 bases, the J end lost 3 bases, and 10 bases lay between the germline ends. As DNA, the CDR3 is TGCGCCAGCAGCAAAGGGGAATACACCGGGGAGCTGTTTTTT. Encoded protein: CASSKGEYTGELFF.